The present T cell receptor (beta chain) was sequenced within a study of cytomegalovirus exposure and HLA in healthy donors. Regarding the study as a whole: The presence/absence work took it that sequencing depth was about the same across donors.

Details on this clone: What it binds is unknown.

At collection, donors were nominally healthy, but unrecorded immune exposures were probable. 60 Vbeta and 13 Jbeta primers were used in PCR. Clones were sequenced by immunoSEQ multiplex PCR, and TCRdb holds only the in-frame ones, with some missing. The sample yields roughly 120,000 clones, roughly 78% seen once. The TCR comes from a woman aged 25 to 39 in good health and CMV-seronegative. The sample comprised PBMCs.

The CDR3 loop is CASSRNTGLAGGPTGELFF. Here the CDR3 DNA reads TGCGCCAGCAGCCGAAATACGGGACTAGCGGGGGGGCCCACCGGGGAGCTGTTTTTT. The V call is TRBV23-1, the J call TRBJ2-2, with TRBD2 matching over 16 bases. TRBV23-1 has ORF status, its function being uncertain. J lost 4 bases, V lost 6 bases, and 11 bases had no gene match. The CDR3 covers 19 residues.